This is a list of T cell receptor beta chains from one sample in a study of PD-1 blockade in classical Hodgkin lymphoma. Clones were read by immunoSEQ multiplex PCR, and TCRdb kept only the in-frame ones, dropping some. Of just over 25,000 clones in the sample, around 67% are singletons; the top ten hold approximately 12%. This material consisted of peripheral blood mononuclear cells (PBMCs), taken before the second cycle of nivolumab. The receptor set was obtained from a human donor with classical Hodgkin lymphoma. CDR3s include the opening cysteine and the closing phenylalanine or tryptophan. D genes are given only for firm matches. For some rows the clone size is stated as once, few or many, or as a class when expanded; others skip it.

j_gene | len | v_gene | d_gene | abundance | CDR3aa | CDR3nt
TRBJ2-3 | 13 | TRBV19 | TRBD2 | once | CASTIAGEVTQYF | TGCGCCAGTACGATAGCGGGAGAGGTTACGCAGTATTTT
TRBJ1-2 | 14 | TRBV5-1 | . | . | CASSLVPLAFRYTF | TGCGCCAGCAGCTTGGTTCCTTTGGCGTTTCGCTACACCTTC
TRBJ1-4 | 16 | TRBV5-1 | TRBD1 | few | CASSVTGGTTNEKLFF | TGCGCCAGCAGCGTAACAGGGGGCACCACTAATGAAAAACTGTTTTTT
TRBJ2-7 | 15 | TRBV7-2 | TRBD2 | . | CASIKTSGSSYEQYF | TGTGCCAGCATCAAGACTAGCGGGAGCTCCTACGAGCAGTACTTC
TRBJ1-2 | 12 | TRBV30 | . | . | CAWSASRGGYTF | TGTGCCTGGAGTGCTTCCAGAGGAGGCTACACCTTC
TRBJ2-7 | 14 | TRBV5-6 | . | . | CASSLLAPLREQYF | TGTGCCAGCAGCTTGCTGGCTCCCTTGAGGGAGCAGTACTTC
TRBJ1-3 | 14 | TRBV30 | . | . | CAWSEWASGNTIYF | TGTGCCTGGAGTGAGTGGGCCTCTGGAAACACCATATATTTT
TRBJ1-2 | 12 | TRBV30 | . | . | CAWIEGGQSYTF | TGTGCCTGGATAGAGGGGGGCCAGAGCTACACCTTC
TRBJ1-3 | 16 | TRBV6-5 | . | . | CASSYSSGSSGNTIYF | TGTGCCAGCAGTTACTCATCGGGGAGCTCTGGAAACACCATATATTTT
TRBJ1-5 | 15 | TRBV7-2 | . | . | CASSLVGAGNQPQHF | TGTGCCAGCAGCTTAGTGGGGGCTGGCAATCAGCCCCAGCATTTT
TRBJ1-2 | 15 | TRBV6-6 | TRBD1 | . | CASSIHRGSSEGYTF | TGTGCCAGCAGTATCCACAGGGGGTCAAGTGAAGGCTACACCTTC
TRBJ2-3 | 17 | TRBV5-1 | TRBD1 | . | CASSLFTGTGVTDTQYF | TGCGCCAGCAGCCTTTTTACCGGGACAGGGGTGACAGATACGCAGTATTTT
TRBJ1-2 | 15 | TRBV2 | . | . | CASSSRVKFNYGYTF | TGTGCCAGCAGCTCCAGGGTGAAGTTCAACTATGGCTACACCTTC
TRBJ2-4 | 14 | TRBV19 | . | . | CASSRTLAKNIQYF | TGTGCCAGTAGCCGGACCCTAGCCAAAAACATTCAGTACTTC
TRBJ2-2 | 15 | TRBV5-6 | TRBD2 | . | CASSLIAGGTGELFF | TGTGCCAGCAGCTTAATAGCGGGAGGCACCGGGGAGCTGTTTTTT
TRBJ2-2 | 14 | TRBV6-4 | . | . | CASSAQPNTGELFF | TGTGCCAGCAGTGCGCAGCCGAACACCGGGGAGCTGTTTTTT